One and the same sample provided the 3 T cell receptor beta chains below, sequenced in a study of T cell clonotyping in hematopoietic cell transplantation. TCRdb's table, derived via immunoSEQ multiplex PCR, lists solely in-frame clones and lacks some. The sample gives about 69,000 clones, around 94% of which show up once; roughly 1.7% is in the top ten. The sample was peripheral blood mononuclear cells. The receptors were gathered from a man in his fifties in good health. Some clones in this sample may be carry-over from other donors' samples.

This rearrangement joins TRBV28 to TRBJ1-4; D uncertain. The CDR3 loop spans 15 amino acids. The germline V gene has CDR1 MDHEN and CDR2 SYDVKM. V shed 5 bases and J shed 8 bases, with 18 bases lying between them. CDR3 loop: CASSQPGPTWEKLFF. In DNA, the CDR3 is TGTGCCAGCAGTCAACCGGGCCCCACATGGGAAAAACTGTTTTTT.

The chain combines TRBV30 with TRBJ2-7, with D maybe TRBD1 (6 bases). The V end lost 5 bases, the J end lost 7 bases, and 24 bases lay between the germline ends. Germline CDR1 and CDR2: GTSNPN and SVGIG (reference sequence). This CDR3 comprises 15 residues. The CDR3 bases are TGTGCCTGGGGTTCATGGGGGACACGATCGTCTGAGCAGTACTTC. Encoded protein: CAWGSWGTRSSEQYF.

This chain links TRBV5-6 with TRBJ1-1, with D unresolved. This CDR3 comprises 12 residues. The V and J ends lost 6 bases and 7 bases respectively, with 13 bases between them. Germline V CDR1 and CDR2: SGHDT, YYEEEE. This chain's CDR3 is CASTQGRLEAFF. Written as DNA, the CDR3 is TGTGCCAGCACCCAAGGCAGACTTGAAGCTTTCTTT.